The present T cell receptor beta chain was sequenced within a study of beta chain features in type 1 diabetes. Sequencing targeted expressed TCRB transcripts, as all isolated RNA had been reverse transcribed. Profiled with immunoSEQ multiplex PCR; TCRdb holds only in-frame clones, not every one. There are about 200,000 clones in the sample; about 11% occur only once, and approximately 1.3% lies in the top ten. A few counts support this clone. Its target is not known. Findings and limits, study-wide: Overrepresentation of cells with high TCR expression could result from cDNA sequencing.

Via CD45RO/CCR7/CD25/CD127/CD95/CD27, cells of the CD4+ naive, central memory, regulatory and stem cell-like memory subsets were sorted. This CDR3 comprises 17 residues. With 5 bases clipped from V and 0 bases from J, the junction kept 1 base outside the gene matches. The germline V gene encodes CDR1 SGHTA and CDR2 FQGNSA. The sequence came from a man aged 18 to 35 in good health. V gene TRBV7-2 combines with J gene TRBJ2-6, with 13 bases that match TRBD2. The sample consisted of central memory CD4+ T cells from blood. CDR3 region: CASSRTSGSSGANVLTF. CDR3 nucleotides: TGTGCCAGCAGCCGGACTAGCGGGAGCTCTGGGGCCAACGTCCTGACTTTC.